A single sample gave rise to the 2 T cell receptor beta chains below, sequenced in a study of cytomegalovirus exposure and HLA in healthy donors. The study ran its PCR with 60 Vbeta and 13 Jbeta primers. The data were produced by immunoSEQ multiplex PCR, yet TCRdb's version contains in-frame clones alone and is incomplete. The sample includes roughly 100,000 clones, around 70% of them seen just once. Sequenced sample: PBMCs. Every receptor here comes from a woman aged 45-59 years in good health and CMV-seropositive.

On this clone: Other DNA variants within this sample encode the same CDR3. CDR3 sequence reads: CASSFRGLGYEQYF. CDR3 DNA sequence: TGTGCCAGCAGCTTTCGGGGACTAGGGTACGAGCAGTACTTC. The V gene is TRBV5-6, the J gene TRBJ2-7; TRBD2 aligns across 8 bases. The germline gives CDR1 SGHDT, CDR2 YYEEEE. The CDR3 length is 14 residues. J gave up 4 bases and V 2 bases, and 5 bases lay outside the gene matches. Combining the CDR3 with reference TRBV5-6 and TRBJ2-7 gives the whole variable domain DAGVTQSPTHLIKTRGQQVTLRCSPKSGHDTVSWYQQALGQGPQFIFQYYEEEERQRGNFPDRFSGHQFPNYSSELNVNALLLGDSALYLCASSFRGLGYEQYFGPGTRLTVT.

This chain's CDR3 is CSAYTGGANTGELFF. CDR3 in DNA: TGCAGCGCCTATACAGGGGGCGCGAACACCGGGGAGCTGTTTTTT. V gene TRBV29-1 combines with J gene TRBJ2-2; TRBD1 agrees at 9 bases. V lost 7 bases, J lost 0 bases, and 6 bases stayed unmatched. The germline gives CDR1 SQVTM, CDR2 ANQGSEA. The CDR3 has 15 amino acids.